The present entry profiles one T cell receptor beta chain with its context. Its specificity is not known. Data came from immunoSEQ multiplex PCR; TCRdb stores just in-frame clones and leaves some out. Found here are 200,000 to 250,000 clones, less than 95% of them singletons; the top ten hold over 1.5%. The V gene lost 1 base and the J gene lost 5 bases, with 6 bases spanning the gap. This CDR3 has 14 amino acids. The germline gives CDR1 SGHVS, CDR2 FQNEAQ. This record comes from a study of T cell responses to AZD1222 COVID-19 vaccine. Points from the study as a whole: The donor group comprised mostly white British people and more females; the analysis possibly underestimated clonal diversity.

V and J are TRBV7-8 and TRBJ1-6; D not certain. The source of this sequence is an adult who received the MenACWY meningococcal vaccine as a control. The material sequenced was peripheral blood, taken 28 days after the second dose of the MenACWY control vaccine. The CDR3 DNA sequence: TGTGCCAGCAGCTTAGAGGGTAATAATTCACCCCTCCACTTT. Translation gives CASSLEGNNSPLHF.